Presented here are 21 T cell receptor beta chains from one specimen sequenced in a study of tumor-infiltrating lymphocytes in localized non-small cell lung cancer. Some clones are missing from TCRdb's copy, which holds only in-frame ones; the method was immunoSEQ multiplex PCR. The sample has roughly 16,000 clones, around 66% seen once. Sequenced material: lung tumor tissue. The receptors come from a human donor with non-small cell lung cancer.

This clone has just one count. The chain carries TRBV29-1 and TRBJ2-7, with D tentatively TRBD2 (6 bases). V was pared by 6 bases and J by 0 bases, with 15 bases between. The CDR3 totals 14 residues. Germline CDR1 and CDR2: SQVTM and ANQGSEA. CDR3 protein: CSVIADPFSYEQYF. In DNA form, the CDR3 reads TGCAGCGTGATAGCGGACCCCTTCTCCTACGAGCAGTACTTC.

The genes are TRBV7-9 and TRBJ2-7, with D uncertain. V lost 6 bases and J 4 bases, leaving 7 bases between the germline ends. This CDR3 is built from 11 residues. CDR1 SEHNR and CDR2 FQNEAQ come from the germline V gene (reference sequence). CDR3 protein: CASSSVYEQYF. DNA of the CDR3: TGTGCCAGCAGTTCCGTTTACGAGCAGTACTTC.

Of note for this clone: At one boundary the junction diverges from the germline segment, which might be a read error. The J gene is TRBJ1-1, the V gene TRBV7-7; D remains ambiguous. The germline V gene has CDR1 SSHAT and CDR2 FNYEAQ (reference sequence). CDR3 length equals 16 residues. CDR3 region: CASSPLSGGSATEAFF. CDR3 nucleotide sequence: TGTGCTAGCAGCCCCCTATCCGGAGGCAGTGCCACTGAAGCTTTCTTT.

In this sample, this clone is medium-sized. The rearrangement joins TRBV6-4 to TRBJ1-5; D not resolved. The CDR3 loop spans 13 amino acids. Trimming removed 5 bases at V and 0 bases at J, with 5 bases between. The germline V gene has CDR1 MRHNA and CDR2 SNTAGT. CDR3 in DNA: TGTGCCAGCAGTTTCGATAGCAATCAGCCCCAGCATTTT. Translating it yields CASSFDSNQPQHF.

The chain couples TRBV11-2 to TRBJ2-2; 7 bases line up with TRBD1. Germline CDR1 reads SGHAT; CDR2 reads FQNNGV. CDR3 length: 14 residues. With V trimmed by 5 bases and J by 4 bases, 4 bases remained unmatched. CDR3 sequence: CASSLDRATGELFF. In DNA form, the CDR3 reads TGTGCCAGCAGCCTCGACAGGGCCACCGGGGAGCTGTTTTTT.

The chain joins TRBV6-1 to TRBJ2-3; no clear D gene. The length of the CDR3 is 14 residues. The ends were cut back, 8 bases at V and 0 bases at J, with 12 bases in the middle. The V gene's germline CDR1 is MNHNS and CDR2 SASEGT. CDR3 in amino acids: CASLVQPSTDTQYF. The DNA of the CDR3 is TGTGCCAGCCTGGTACAGCCGAGCACAGATACGCAGTATTTT.

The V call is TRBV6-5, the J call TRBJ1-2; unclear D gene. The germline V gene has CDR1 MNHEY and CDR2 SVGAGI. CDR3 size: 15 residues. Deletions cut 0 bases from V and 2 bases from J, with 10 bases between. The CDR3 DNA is TGTGCCAGCAGTTACTCGAAAGTCGTCAACTATGGCTACACCTTC. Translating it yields CASSYSKVVNYGYTF.

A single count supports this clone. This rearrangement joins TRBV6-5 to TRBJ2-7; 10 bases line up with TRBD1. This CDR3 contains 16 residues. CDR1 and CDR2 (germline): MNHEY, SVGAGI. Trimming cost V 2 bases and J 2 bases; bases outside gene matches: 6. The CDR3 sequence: CASSYGSGQGAYEQYF. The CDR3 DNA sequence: TGTGCCAGCAGTTACGGCTCCGGACAGGGGGCCTACGAGCAGTACTTC.

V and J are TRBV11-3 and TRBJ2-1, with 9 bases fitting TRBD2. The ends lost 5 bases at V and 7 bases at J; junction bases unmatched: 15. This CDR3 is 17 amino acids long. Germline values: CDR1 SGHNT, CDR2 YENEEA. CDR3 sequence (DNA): TGTGCCAGCAGCGACAGATCGCGGGCGGGAGGGAGGAATGAGCAGTTCTTC. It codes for CASSDRSRAGGRNEQFF.

The CDR3 nucleotides read TGCGCCAGCAGCTTAGGACAGGTCAACCAAGAGACCCAGTACTTC. It is translated as CASSLGQVNQETQYF. J is TRBJ2-5 and V is TRBV5-1; the match to TRBD1 covers 7 bases. With 2 bases clipped from V and 0 bases from J, the junction kept 4 bases outside the gene matches. Germline V gives CDR1 SGHRS, CDR2 YFSETQ. The CDR3 sequence is 15 residues long.

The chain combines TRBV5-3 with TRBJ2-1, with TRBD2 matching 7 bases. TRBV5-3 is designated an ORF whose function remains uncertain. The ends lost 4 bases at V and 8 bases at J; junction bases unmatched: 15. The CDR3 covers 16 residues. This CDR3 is CARSRLPGEGGHEQFF. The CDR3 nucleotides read TGTGCCAGAAGCCGACTACCTGGGGAGGGCGGCCATGAGCAGTTCTTC.

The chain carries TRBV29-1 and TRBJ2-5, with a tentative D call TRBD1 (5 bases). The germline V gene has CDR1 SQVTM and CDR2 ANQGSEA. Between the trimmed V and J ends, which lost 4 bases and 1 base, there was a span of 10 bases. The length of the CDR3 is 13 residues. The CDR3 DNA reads TGCAGCGTTGGCCCGGACATCCAAGAGACCCAGTACTTC. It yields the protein CSVGPDIQETQYF.

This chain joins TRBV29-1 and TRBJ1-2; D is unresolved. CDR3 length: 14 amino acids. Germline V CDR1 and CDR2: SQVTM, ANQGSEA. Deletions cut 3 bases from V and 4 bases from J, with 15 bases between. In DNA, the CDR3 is TGCAGCGTTGACAGTCCAAGGCTCTCCTATGGCTACACCTTC. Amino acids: CSVDSPRLSYGYTF. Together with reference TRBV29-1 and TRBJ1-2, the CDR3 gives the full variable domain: SAVISQKPSRDICQRGTSLTIQCQVDSQVTMMFWYRQQPGQSLTLIATANQGSEATYESGFVIDKFPISRPNLTFSTLTVSNMSPEDSSIYLCSVDSPRLSYGYTFGSGTRLTVV.

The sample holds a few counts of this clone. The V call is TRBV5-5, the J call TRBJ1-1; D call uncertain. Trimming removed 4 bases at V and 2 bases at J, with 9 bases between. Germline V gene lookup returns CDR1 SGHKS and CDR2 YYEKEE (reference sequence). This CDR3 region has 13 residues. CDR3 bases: TGTGCCAGCAGCACTACAGAAAACACTGAAGCTTTCTTT. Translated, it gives CASSTTENTEAFF.

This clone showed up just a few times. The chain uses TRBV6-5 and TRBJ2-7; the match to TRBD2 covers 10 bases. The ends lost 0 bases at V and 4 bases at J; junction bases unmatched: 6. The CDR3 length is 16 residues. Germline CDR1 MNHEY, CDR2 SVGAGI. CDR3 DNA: TGTGCCAGCAGTTACTCGGCTAGCGGGAGCCGATACGAGCAGTACTTC. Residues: CASSYSASGSRYEQYF.

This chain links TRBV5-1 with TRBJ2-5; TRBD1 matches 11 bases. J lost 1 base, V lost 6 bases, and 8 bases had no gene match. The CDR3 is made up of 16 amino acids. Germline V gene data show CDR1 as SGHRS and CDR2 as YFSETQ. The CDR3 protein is CASKVGGTGGQETQYF. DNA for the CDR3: TGCGCCAGCAAGGTCGGCGGGACAGGGGGCCAAGAGACCCAGTACTTC.

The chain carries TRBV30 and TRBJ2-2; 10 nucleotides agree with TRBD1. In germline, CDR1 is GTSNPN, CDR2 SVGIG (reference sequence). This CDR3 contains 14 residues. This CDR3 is CAGRGQGDTGELFF. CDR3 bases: TGTGCAGGGAGAGGACAGGGGGACACCGGGGAGCTGTTTTTT.

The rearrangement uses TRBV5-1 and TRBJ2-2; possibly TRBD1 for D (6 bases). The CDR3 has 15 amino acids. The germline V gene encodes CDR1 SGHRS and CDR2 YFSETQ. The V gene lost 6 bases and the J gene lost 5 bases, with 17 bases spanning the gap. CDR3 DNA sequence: TGCGCCAGCACCGCAAAGGACAGTAAGACCGGGGAGCTGTTTTTT. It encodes CASTAKDSKTGELFF.

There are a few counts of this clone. In DNA, the CDR3 is TGTGCCAGCAGCTTGGGACAGGGGGTGTACAATGAGCAGTTCTTC. Protein: CASSLGQGVYNEQFF. The J gene is TRBJ2-1, the V gene TRBV5-4, with TRBD1 matching 9 bases. Trimming at V came to 0 bases and at J to 4 bases, leaving 2 bases not matched to a gene. The CDR3 is made up of 15 amino acids. Germline V gene data show CDR1 as SGHNT and CDR2 as YYREEE (reference sequence).

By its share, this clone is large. The CDR3 DNA is TGTGCCAGCAGCTCACACGCACTGACTAGCGGCAGCTCCTACAATGAGCAGTTCTTC. Protein: CASSSHALTSGSSYNEQFF. The chain uses TRBV7-3 and TRBJ2-1; TRBD2 matches 9 bases. Looked up from germline, CDR1 is SGHTA and CDR2 is FQGTGA. V shed 4 bases and J 0 bases; nucleotides not matched to a gene: 13. This CDR3 has 19 amino acids.

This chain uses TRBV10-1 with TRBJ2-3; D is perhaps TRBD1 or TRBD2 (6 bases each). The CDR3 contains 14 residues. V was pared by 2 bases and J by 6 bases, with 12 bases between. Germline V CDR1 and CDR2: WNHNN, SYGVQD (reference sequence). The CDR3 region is CASSETGGEDTQYF. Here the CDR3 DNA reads TGCGCCAGCAGTGAGACCGGGGGCGAGGATACGCAGTATTTT.